This TCR beta chain derives from a study of blood T cells in healthy people across ages. Study results and caveats: Diversity was higher, and naive CD4+ cells more numerous, in long-lived donors than in aged donors. Lack of knowledge of donor CMV status possibly confounded expanded clonotype changes. Estimates of total diversity, which came from one million sequenced T cells, were considered to be underestimates.

In its sample, this clonotype was seen a few times. Its antigen is not known. Germline loops: CDR1 SGHTA, CDR2 FQGNSA. This CDR3 has 16 amino acids. Trimming removed 1 base at V and 4 bases at J, with 14 bases between. Primed by a sample-barcoded 5' primer and a J-beta primer mix, a second PCR proceeded for about 6 to 12 cycles. Any given sample supplied a minimum of 3 million CDR3-containing paired-end reads. Using its own MiXCR run on the 5' RACE reads, TCRdb lists one record per CDR3 protein. The data hold more than 550,000 distinct CDR3 sequences, with about a fifth observed a single time. The sample consisted of blood. The source of this sequence is a man between 65 and 85 years old in good health. The J gene is TRBJ1-5, the V gene TRBV7-2; D may be TRBD1 (5 bases). The CDR3 here is CASSLGAQGLNQPQHF. The DNA of the CDR3 is TGTGCCAGCAGCTTAGGGGCGCAGGGTTTAAATCAGCCCCAGCATTTT.